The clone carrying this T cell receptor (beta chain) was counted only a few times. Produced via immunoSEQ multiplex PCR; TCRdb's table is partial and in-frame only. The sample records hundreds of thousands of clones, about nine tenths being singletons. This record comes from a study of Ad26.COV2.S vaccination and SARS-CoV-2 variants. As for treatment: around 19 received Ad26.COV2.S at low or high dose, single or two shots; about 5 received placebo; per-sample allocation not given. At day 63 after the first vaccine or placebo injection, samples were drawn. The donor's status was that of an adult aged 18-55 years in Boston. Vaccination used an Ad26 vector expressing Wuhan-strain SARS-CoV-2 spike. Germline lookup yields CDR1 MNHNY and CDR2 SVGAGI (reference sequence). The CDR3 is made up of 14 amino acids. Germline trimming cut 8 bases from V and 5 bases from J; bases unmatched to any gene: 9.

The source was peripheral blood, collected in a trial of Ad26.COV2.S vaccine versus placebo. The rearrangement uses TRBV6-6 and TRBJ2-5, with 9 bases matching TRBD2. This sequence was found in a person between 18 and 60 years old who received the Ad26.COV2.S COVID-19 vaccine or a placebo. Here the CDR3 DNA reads TGTGCCAGCTTAGCGGGAGCCAGGTCGGAGACCCAGTACTTC. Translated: CASLAGARSETQYF.